Sequencing of this TCR beta chain was carried out in a study of CD8+CD57+ T cells in acquired aplastic anemia. This CDR3 region has 14 residues. Looked up from germline, CDR1 is WSHSY and CDR2 is SAAADI. Trimming pared 2 bases from V and 2 bases from J, leaving 8 bases between. TCR beta VDJ combinations and CDR3 sequences were profiled from genomic DNA. TCRdb reprocessed the reads via MiXCR and lists one record per CDR3 protein. The sample comprises 89,000 or so distinct CDR3 sequences, approximately 73% of which are singletons, and less than 75% rests with the top ten. The patients chosen for sequencing had shown expansion of CD8+CD57+ cells (detected by flow cytometry).

V usage is TRBV10-2 and J usage is TRBJ2-3; perhaps TRBD2 as D (6 bases). Sequences were obtained from sorted CD4+, CD8+, or CD8+CD57+ T cells (not recorded which) from PBMCs. The sequence came from a human donor with aplastic anemia. The CDR3: CASSESGSTDTQYF. DNA of the CDR3: TGCGCCAGCAGTGAGAGCGGGTCCACAGATACGCAGTATTTT.